Detailed here is one T cell receptor (beta chain). This sample is part of a study of beta chain features in type 1 diabetes. Sorted CD4+ subsets: naive, central memory, regulatory, stem cell-like memory (CD45RO/CCR7/CD25/CD127/CD95/CD27 panel). Every isolated RNA sample was fully reverse transcribed, so sequencing captured expressed TCRB transcripts. Only in-frame clones appear in the TCRdb table, and some are missing; sequencing was by immunoSEQ multiplex PCR. The data show 250,000 to 350,000 clones, 12% to 15% seen once. V was shortened by 2 bases and J by 9 bases, with 8 bases between the two germline ends. The length of the CDR3 is 12 residues. Germline V gives CDR1 SGHAT, CDR2 FQNNGV.

The sequence was obtained from a man aged 25-45 years in good health. This chain connects TRBV11-2 to TRBJ2-1; D unclear. The material sequenced was central memory CD4+ T cells from blood. The DNA for the CDR3 is TGTGCCAGCAGCTTAACGAATAGTGAGCAGTTCTTC. Translation gives CASSLTNSEQFF.